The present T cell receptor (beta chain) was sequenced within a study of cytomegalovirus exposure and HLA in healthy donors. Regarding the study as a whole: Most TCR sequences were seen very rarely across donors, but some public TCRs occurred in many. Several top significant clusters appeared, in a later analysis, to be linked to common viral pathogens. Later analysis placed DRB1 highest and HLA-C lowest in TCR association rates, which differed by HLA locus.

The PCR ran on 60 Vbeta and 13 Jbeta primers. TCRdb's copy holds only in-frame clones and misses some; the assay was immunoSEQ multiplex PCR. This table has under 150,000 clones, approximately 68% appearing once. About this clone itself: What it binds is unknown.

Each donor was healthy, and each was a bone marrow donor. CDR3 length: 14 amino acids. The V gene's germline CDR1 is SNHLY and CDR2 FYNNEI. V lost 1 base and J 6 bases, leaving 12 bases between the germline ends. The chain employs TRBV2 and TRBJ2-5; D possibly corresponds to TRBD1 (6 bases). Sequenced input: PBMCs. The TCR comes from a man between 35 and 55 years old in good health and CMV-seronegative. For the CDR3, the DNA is TGTGCCAGCAGTGAAGAACAGGGAGTGCAGACCCAGTACTTC. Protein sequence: CASSEEQGVQTQYF.